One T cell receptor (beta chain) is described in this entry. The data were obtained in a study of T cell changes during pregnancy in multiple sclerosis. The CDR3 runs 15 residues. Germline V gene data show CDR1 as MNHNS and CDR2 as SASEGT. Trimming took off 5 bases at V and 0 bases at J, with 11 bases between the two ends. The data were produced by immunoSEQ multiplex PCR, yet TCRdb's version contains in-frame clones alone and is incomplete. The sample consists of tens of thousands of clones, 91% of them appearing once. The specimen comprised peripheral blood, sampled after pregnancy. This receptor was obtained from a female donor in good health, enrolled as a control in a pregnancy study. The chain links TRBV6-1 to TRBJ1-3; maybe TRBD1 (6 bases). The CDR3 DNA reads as TGTGCCAGCAGTCGGGACATCAGCTCTGGAAACACCATATATTTT. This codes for CASSRDISSGNTIYF.